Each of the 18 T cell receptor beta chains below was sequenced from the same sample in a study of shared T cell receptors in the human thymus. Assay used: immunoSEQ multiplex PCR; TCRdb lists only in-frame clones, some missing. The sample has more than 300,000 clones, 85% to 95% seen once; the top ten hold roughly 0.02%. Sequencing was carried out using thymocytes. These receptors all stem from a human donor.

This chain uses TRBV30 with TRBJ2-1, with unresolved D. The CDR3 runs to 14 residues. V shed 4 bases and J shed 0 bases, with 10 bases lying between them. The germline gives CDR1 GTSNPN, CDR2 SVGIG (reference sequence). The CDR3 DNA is TGTGCCTGGATGGGCCACCCCTCCTACAATGAGCAGTTCTTC. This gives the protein CAWMGHPSYNEQFF.

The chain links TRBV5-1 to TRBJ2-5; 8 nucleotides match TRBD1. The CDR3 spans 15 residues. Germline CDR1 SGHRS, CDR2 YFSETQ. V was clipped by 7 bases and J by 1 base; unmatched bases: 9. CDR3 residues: CASGSWDRFQETQYF. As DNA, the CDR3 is TGCGCCAGCGGGTCCTGGGACAGGTTCCAAGAGACCCAGTACTTC.

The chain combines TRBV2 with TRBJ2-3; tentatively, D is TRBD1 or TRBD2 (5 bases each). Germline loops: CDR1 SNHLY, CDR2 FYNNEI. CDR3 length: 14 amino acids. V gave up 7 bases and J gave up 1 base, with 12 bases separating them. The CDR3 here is CASKERGGTDTQYF. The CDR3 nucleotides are TGTGCCAGCAAGGAGAGAGGGGGCACAGATACGCAGTATTTT.

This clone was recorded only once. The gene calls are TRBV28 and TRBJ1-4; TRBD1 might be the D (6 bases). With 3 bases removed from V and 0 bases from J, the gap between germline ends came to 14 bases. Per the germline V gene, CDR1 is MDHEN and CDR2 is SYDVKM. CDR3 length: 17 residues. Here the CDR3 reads CASSFQQGLATNEKLFF. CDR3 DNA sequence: TGTGCCAGCAGTTTTCAACAGGGTTTGGCAACTAATGAAAAACTGTTTTTT.

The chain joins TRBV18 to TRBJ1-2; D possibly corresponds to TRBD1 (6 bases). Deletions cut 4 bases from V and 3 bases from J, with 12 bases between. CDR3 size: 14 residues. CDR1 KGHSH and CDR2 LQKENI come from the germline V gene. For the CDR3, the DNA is TGTGCCAGCTCACACCCGGGACATTACTATGGCTACACCTTC. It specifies CASSHPGHYYGYTF.

The DNA of the CDR3 is TGTGCCAGCAGTTCCCATCTAGCGGGAGACGGCGAGACCCAGTACTTC. As protein: CASSSHLAGDGETQYF. The chain carries TRBV28 and TRBJ2-5, with 10 bases that match TRBD2. CDR1 is MDHEN, CDR2 SYDVKM, per germline. The CDR3 is made up of 16 amino acids. Trimming took 4 bases from V and 5 from J; bases not matched to a gene: 10.

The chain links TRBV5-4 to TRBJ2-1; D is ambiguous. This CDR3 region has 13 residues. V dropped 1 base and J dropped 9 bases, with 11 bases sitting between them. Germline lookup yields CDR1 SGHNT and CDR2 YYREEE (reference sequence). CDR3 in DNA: TGTGCCAGCAGCTTGCCCATCGGCGGTGAGCAGTTCTTC. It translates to CASSLPIGGEQFF.

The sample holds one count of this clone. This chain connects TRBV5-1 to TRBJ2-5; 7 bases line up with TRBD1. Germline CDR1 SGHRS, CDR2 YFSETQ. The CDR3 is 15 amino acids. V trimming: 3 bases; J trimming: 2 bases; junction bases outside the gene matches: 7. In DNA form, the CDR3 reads TGCGCCAGCAGCTCCAGACAGGGCAGGCAAGAGACCCAGTACTTC. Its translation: CASSSRQGRQETQYF.

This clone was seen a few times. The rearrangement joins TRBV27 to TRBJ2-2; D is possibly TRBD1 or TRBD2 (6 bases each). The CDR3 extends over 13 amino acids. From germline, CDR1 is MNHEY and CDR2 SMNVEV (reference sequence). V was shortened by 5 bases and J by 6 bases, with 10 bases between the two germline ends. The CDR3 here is CASSPRGPGELFF. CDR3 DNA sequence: TGTGCCAGCAGTCCCCGGGGGCCCGGGGAGCTGTTTTTT.

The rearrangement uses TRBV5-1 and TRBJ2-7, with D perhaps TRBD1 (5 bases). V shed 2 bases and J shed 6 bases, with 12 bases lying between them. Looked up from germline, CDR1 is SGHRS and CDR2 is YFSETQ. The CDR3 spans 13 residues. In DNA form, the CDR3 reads TGCGCCAGCAGCTTAGCAGGGTTCTTCGAGCAGTACTTC. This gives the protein CASSLAGFFEQYF.

The CDR3 protein is CASSHRSTDTQYF. The CDR3, as DNA: TGTGCCAGCAGCCACCGGAGCACAGATACGCAGTATTTT. This sequence joins TRBV14 and TRBJ2-3, with D unclear. Germline V CDR1 and CDR2: SGHDN, FVKESK. The CDR3 extends over 13 amino acids. With 3 bases removed from V and 0 bases from J, the gap between germline ends came to 4 bases.

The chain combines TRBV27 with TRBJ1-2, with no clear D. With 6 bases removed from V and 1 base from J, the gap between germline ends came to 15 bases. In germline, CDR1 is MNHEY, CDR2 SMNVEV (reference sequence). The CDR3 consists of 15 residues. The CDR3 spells CASSPTSSVNYGYTF. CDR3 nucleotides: TGTGCCAGCAGCCCAACGTCCTCAGTTAACTATGGCTACACCTTC.

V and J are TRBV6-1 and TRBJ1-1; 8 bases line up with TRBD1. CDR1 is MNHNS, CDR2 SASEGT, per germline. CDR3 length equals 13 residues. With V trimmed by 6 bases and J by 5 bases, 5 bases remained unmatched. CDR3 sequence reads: CASSGTGGTEAFF. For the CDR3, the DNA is TGTGCCAGCAGCGGGACAGGAGGAACTGAAGCTTTCTTT.

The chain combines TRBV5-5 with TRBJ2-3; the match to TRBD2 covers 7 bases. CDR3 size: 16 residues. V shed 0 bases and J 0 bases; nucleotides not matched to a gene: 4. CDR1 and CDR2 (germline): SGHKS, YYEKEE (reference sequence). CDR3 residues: CASSLGPAGSTDTQYF. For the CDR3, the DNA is TGTGCCAGCAGCTTGGGGCCAGCGGGGAGCACAGATACGCAGTATTTT.

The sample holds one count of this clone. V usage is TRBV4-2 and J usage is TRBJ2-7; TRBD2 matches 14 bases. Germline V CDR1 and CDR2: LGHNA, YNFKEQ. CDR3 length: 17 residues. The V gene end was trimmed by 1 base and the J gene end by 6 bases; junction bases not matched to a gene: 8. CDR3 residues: CASSQAGTSGRGIEQYF. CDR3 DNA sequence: TGTGCCAGCAGCCAAGCCGGGACTAGCGGGAGAGGGATCGAGCAGTACTTC.

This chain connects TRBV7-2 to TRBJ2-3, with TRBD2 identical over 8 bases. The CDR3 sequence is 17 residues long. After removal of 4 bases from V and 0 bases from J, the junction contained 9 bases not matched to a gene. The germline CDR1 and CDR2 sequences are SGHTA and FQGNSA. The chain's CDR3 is CASSYGLAAASTDTQYF. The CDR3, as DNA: TGTGCCAGCAGCTACGGACTAGCAGCCGCTAGCACAGATACGCAGTATTTT.

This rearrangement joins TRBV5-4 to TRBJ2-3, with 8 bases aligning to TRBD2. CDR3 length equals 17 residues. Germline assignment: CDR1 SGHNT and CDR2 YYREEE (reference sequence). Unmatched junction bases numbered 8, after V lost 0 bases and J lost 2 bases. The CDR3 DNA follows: TGTGCCAGCAGCTTGGTTCTGGCGGGAGGTAACACAGATACGCAGTATTTT. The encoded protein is CASSLVLAGGNTDTQYF. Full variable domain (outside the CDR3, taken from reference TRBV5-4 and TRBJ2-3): ETGVTQSPTHLIKTRGQQVTLRCSSQSGHNTVSWYQQALGQGPQFIFQYYREEENGRGNFPPRFSGLQFPNYSSELNVNALELDDSALYLCASSLVLAGGNTDTQYFGPGTRLTVL.

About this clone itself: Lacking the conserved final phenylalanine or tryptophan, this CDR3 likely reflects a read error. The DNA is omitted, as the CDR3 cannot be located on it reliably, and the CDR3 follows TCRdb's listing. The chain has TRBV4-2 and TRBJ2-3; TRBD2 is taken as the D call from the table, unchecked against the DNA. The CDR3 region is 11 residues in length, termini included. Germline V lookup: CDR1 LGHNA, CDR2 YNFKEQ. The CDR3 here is CASSQGARTRL.